The T cell receptor (beta chain) described here comes from a study of blood T cell repertoires in COVID-19. Study-level information: From the United States, Italy and Spain came samples of acute and convalescent COVID-19. T cells, B-cell-depleted T cells, or PBMCs provided the cDNA or gDNA that served as material.

Germline-derived CDR1 and CDR2 are SGHAT and FQDESV (reference sequence). The V end lost 2 bases, the J end lost 7 bases, and 9 bases lay between the germline ends. The CDR3 totals 12 residues. Per the original data handling: Estimation of nucleated cell counts relied on the amplification of reference gene primers. TCRdb keeps only in-frame clones here, not all; method: immunoSEQ multiplex PCR. That table is the source of V, J and clone size, and D and trimming were worked out from the DNA. This table has 200,000 to 250,000 clones, around 90% appearing once. The chain combines TRBV11-1 with TRBJ2-7, with D tentatively TRBD1 (6 bases). Material: peripheral blood. The source is a man between 60 and 75 years old with acute or convalescent COVID-19. The CDR3 nucleotides read TGTGCCAGCAGCTTATGGGGGCGGGAGCAGTACTTC. Its translation: CASSLWGREQYF.